This TCR beta chain was identified during a study of T-cell reconstitution after alpha-beta-depleted transplantation in children. This clonotype occurred a few times. Its antigen is not known. This CDR3 region has 16 residues. The germline V gene encodes CDR1 SGHRS and CDR2 YFSETQ. With 0 bases removed from V and 4 bases from J, the gap between germline ends came to 13 bases. Unique molecular identifiers were used to barcode this TCRbeta library. TCRdb independently ran MiXCR on the PCR reads; one entry per CDR3 protein. The table has about 830,000 distinct CDR3 sequences, around 15% seen once; the top ten hold about 5%. Whole-study findings and limits: The authors attributed T-cell counts and diversity one year after transplant mostly to newly produced T cells.

This material consisted of PBMCs, mostly from graft donor cells, taken 360 days after TCRalphabeta/CD19-depleted stem cell transplant. The chain joins TRBV5-1 to TRBJ2-2; a possible D gene is TRBD2 (5 bases). The sequence derives from a male patient between 10 and 17 years old who had a stem cell transplant for acute lymphoblastic leukemia, so the T cells may come from the graft donor. In DNA form, the CDR3 reads TGCGCCAGCAGCTTGGATCCACAACGGGGCACCGGGGAGCTGTTTTTT. Its protein product is CASSLDPQRGTGELFF.